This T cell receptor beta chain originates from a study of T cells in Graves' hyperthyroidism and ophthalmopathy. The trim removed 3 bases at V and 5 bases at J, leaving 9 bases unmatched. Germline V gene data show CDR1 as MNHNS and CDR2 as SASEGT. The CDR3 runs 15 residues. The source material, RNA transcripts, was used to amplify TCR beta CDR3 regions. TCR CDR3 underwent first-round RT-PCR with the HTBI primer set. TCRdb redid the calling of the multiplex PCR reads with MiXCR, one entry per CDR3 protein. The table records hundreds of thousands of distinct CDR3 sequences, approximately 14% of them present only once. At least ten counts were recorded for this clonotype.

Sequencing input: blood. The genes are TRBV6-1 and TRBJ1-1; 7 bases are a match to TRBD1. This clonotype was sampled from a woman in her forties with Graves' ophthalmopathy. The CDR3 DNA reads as TGTGCCAGCAGTGAGGGGTACAGGGGTGGTACTGAAGCTTTCTTT. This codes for CASSEGYRGGTEAFF.